The sequence of this TCR beta chain was determined in a study of shared clonotypes between healthy human individuals (dated by TCRdb to 2020 to 2022). Regarding the complete study: Three men and two women, aged 18 to 49 years, made up the cohort. Per donor, three plates each were used for CD4 naive and CD4 memory, two for CD8 naive, and one for CD8 memory. The study deeply sequenced blood TCR repertoires of about 5 healthy adults to estimate repertoire size and the extent of clonotype sharing between individuals. Libraries were prepared and TCR repertoires were sequenced by different laboratories using diverse techniques, in order to increase sequencing depth and limit assay-specific biases. Between about 0.85 and 9.5 billion PBMCs per donor were obtained by leukapheresis. General study outcomes and caveats: About 4.5% of naive CD4, roughly 3.5% of naive CD8, roughly 2.5% of memory CD4, and about 0.4% of memory CD8 clonotypes were shared across several donors. Higher generation probabilities were observed for clonotypes shared by all four sorted-subset donors than for non-shared clonotypes. Estimated clonotype richness was generally larger for naive than for memory subsets. Sampling was restricted to blood, and TCR repertoires in tissues likely differ from the TCR repertoires found in blood. Even with the large sequencing depth, rarefaction of the sorted-subset datasets indicated that sequencing was incomplete. Pairwise subsampling indicated that sequencing depth was expected to affect the degree of clonotype sharing among donors. Because the study included only a small number of donors, the genetic and exposure-history diversity represented was limited.

The CDR3, cysteine through phenylalanine, is 15 amino acids long. The retained sequence is limited to the CDR3, 45 bases, with the frame set at the first base. Via the germline V gene, CDR1 is SGHTA and CDR2 FQGNSA. Trimming takes 5 bases off V and 0 bases off J; junction bases not matched to a gene: 2. For this clone: The antigen it binds to is not known. No qualities accompany the bases; no much larger clone lies one base away.

TCR CDR3 regions were amplified from genomic DNA by multiplex PCR using the deep immunoSEQ assay. Extracted genomic DNA from each cell subset was spread evenly across all wells of several immunoSEQ 96-well plates, with each plate serving as a replicate. Each replicate PCR for sorted subsets received approximately 200 ng genomic DNA, equal to roughly 30,000 T cell genomes. The purified libraries were quantified using a Qubit 3.0 fluorometer, sized with a Bioanalyzer 2100, and then quantified again using the KAPA Library Quantification kit. A separate single-read 150-cycle Illumina NextSeq 550 flow cell was used to sequence each immunoSEQ 96-well plate. Processing in the source paper ran as follows. Because the immunoSEQ output held only junctional sequences and lacked quality scores, the filtering could not match the filtering applied to full-length reads. Sequences were annotated with PyIR, a Python wrapper for IgBLAST v1.9, using IMGT germline references to assign V/J genes and CDR3. Any read was removed if the V/J assignment was weak (E-value above 1e-6), the CDR3 was missing, or the read contained stop codons, out-of-frame junctions, or ambiguous translated residues. V3J clonotypes were defined as sequences sharing an identical inferred V gene, J gene, and CDR3 amino acid sequence. To compute the percentage overlap between repertoires, the number of shared unique clonotypes was divided by the size of the smaller repertoire. Repertoire richness was assessed with RTK rarefaction, the Chao1 estimator, and Recon v2.1 estimates of unobserved clonotypes. OLGA was used to compute generation probabilities for all TCRbeta clonotypes that the gDNA method yielded from a few donors. The clones in this table, taken by TCRdb from immuneACCESS, are in-frame only. Not every clone is retained; where verified, under half of the shortfall comes from an unresolved V gene, and the cause of the rest is unknown. V, J and clone size are taken as reported in that table, and D and trimming were inferred from the DNA itself. Here the sample has 2 million to 3 million clones; roughly 93% occur a single time. Around 0.4% of the sample is held by the ten biggest clonotypes.

Healthy HIV-negative adults with no recently reported acute infections or vaccinations were included as donors. All donors were Caucasian adults living in Nashville, Tennessee, USA. CD4+ T cells were enriched by magnetic negative selection; naive cells were then positively selected on CD45RA, and the negative fraction formed the memory subset. After blood collection by leukapheresis, PBMCs were isolated using Ficoll-Histopaque density gradient centrifugation and then cryopreserved in the vapor phase of liquid nitrogen. Analytical flow cytometry was used to check the purity and quantity of each magnetically sorted T cell population. Genomic DNA was isolated from every sorted fraction and measured by UV absorbance on a Nanodrop 2000c.

Material: naive CD4+ T cells from PBMCs. The intended sense of this specimen's cell subset or site label: CD45RA+ positively selected. The rearranged chain carries TRBV7-2 and TRBJ2-1; 9 junctional bases match TRBD2. The sequence was obtained from a man between 18 and 29 years old in good health. Some clones in this sample may be carry-over from other donors' samples. This receptor has the CDR3 CASSPGLASYNEQFF. The bases read TGTGCCAGCAGCCCGGGACTAGCCTCCTACAATGAGCAGTTCTTC. The entire variable domain, with the stretches around the CDR3 drawn from the reference TRBV7-2 and TRBJ2-1 proteins, is GAGVSQSPSNKVTEKGKDVELRCDPISGHTALYWYRQSLGQGLEFLIYFQGNSAPDKSGLPSDRFSAERTGGSVSTLTIQRTQQEDSAVYLCASSPGLASYNEQFFGPGTRLTVL.